This TCR beta chain was sequenced for a study of CD8+ T cells in alopecia areata. Sequencing templates came from extracted RNA that was reverse transcribed into cDNA. Data came from immunoSEQ multiplex PCR; TCRdb stores just in-frame clones and leaves some out. The sample holds 110,000 to 150,000 clones, around 50% seen once. The CDR3 has 14 amino acids. V lost 5 bases, J lost 3 bases, and 13 bases lay in between. The V gene's germline CDR1 is SGHAT and CDR2 FQNNGV. Sample: CD4+ T cells sorted from blood, taken at week 0. This clonotype was sampled from a human donor with alopecia areata. V and J are TRBV11-2 and TRBJ1-2; D remains ambiguous. The CDR3 nucleotides are TGTGCCAGCAGCCCCGACCAGGTCTACTATGGCTACACCTTC. It codes for CASSPDQVYYGYTF.